Below are 19 T cell receptor beta chains sequenced from a single sample in a study of glioma-infiltrating T cells after dendritic cell vaccination. Specified time point: after dendritic cell vaccination, including at tumor progression/relapse. The repertoire was sequenced with immunoSEQ multiplex PCR; TCRdb's copy has only in-frame clones and lacks some. The table has about 100,000 clones, approximately 84% seen once. The sequencing here drew on blood, taken after dendritic cell vaccination. The receptors derive from a human donor with glioblastoma.

The CDR3, as DNA: TGCGCCAGCAGCCGAGGACAGCCTTTGAATGAAAAACTGTTTTTT. It encodes CASSRGQPLNEKLFF. This sequence joins TRBV4-1 and TRBJ1-4; D perhaps matches TRBD1 (6 bases). V shed 4 bases and J shed 5 bases, with 14 bases lying between them. CDR1 is MGHRA and CDR2 is YSYEKL in the germline V gene. This CDR3 spans 15 amino acids.

The V and J genes are TRBV7-2 and TRBJ1-5; the match to TRBD1 covers 7 bases. The CDR3 runs to 19 residues. CDR1 and CDR2 (germline): SGHTA, FQGNSA. V trimming: 2 bases; J trimming: 4 bases; junction bases outside the gene matches: 17. CDR3 in DNA: TGTGCCAGCAGCTTAAGGGGTCAGGGGGGCAGGGGACCAAATCAGCCCCAGCATTTT. As protein: CASSLRGQGGRGPNQPQHF.

In DNA, the CDR3 is TGTGCCAGCAGCTTAGGGGGTGGACAGGGCCTCTACGAGCAGTACTTC. Translating gives CASSLGGGQGLYEQYF. V usage is TRBV11-3 and J usage is TRBJ2-7, with 8 bases identical to TRBD1. Losses at the gene ends were 1 base for V and 3 bases for J; bases not matched to a gene: 8. The CDR3 runs to 16 residues. Germline CDR1 reads SGHNT; CDR2 reads YENEEA.

This clone appeared once. This sequence joins TRBV2 and TRBJ2-7; 8 bases match TRBD1. CDR1 is SNHLY and CDR2 is FYNNEI in the germline V gene. J was trimmed by 0 bases and V by 5 bases; bases with no gene match: 15. The CDR3 is 18 amino acids. The CDR3 here is CASSWDRTTTFSSYEQYF. As DNA, the CDR3 is TGTGCCAGCAGTTGGGACAGGACTACTACCTTTAGCTCCTACGAGCAGTACTTC.

The chain recombines TRBV29-1 with TRBJ1-1; possible D gene TRBD1, 6 bases. Germline CDR1 is SQVTM and CDR2 is ANQGSEA. The CDR3 is made up of 14 amino acids. The V gene lost 3 bases and the J gene lost 3 bases, with 14 bases spanning the gap. CDR3: CSVDVGGQYTEAFF. The CDR3 nucleotides read TGCAGCGTTGATGTGGGGGGGCAGTACACTGAAGCTTTCTTT. The full variable domain, with the rest looked up from reference TRBV29-1 and TRBJ1-1, is SAVISQKPSRDICQRGTSLTIQCQVDSQVTMMFWYRQQPGQSLTLIATANQGSEATYESGFVIDKFPISRPNLTFSTLTVSNMSPEDSSIYLCSVDVGGQYTEAFFGQGTRLTVV.

This rearrangement joins TRBV11-2 to TRBJ1-2; TRBD1 matches at 9 bases. Germline-derived CDR1 and CDR2 are SGHAT and FQNNGV. This CDR3 contains 19 residues. The trim removed 1 base at V and 7 bases at J, leaving 19 bases unmatched. As DNA, the CDR3 is TGTGCCAGCAGCTTAGCCGGGACAGGGCCTGCCTTTACCCTTCTTGGCTACACCTTC. It codes for CASSLAGTGPAFTLLGYTF. Full variable domain (rest looked up from reference TRBV11-2 and TRBJ1-2): EAGVAQSPRYKIIEKRQSVAFWCNPISGHATLYWYQQILGQGPKLLIQFQNNGVVDDSQLPKDRFSAERLKGVDSTLKIQPAKLEDSAVYLCASSLAGTGPAFTLLGYTFGSGTRLTVV.

This sequence joins TRBV30 and TRBJ2-3, with 10 positions matching TRBD2. After removal of 2 bases from V and 2 bases from J, the junction contained 7 bases not matched to a gene. The CDR3 covers 16 residues. Germline values: CDR1 GTSNPN, CDR2 SVGIG (reference sequence). The CDR3 DNA follows: TGTGCCTGGAGTCTCATTAGCGGGGGGATCACAGATACGCAGTATTTT. Translated: CAWSLISGGITDTQYF.

This clone occurred once. The CDR3 here is CASRPLIGPGYTF. The CDR3 DNA reads TGTGCCAGCAGACCGCTGATTGGGCCTGGCTACACCTTC. The rearrangement links TRBV6-6 to TRBJ1-2; no reliable D call. V was clipped by 6 bases and J by 7 bases, with 15 bases between them. The germline CDR1 and CDR2 sequences are MNHNY and SVGAGI (reference sequence). The CDR3 extends over 13 amino acids.

This chain uses TRBV6-1 with TRBJ1-1; D is possibly TRBD1 (5 bases). Trimming took off 8 bases at V and 1 base at J, with 11 bases between the two ends. The germline V gene has CDR1 MNHNS and CDR2 SASEGT. The CDR3 consists of 13 residues. The CDR3 nucleotides read TGTGCCAGCTTCCGACAGCAGAACACTGAAGCTTTCTTT. Amino acids: CASFRQQNTEAFF.

The V and J genes are TRBV20-1 and TRBJ2-1, with D tentatively TRBD2 (5 bases). The CDR3 has 11 residues. The V and J ends lost 7 bases and 7 bases respectively, with 11 bases between them. CDR1 is DFQATT, CDR2 SNEGSKA, per germline (reference sequence). This chain's CDR3 is CSGSGFNEQFF. DNA of the CDR3: TGCAGTGGCTCGGGGTTTAATGAGCAGTTCTTC.

The chain is built from TRBV7-8 and TRBJ2-7; 9 nucleotides align to TRBD1. V lost 4 bases, J lost 4 bases, and 8 bases stayed unmatched. CDR3 length equals 15 residues. Germline CDR1 is SGHVS and CDR2 is FQNEAQ. The CDR3 loop is CASSWGGTGQYEQYF. CDR3 sequence (DNA): TGTGCCAGCAGCTGGGGGGGGACAGGGCAATACGAGCAGTACTTC.

The V gene is TRBV10-3, the J gene TRBJ2-3; a possible D gene is TRBD1 (6 bases). CDR1 is ENHRY and CDR2 is SYGVKD in the germline V gene. The CDR3 extends over 14 amino acids. Trimming shortened V by 6 bases and J by 5 bases, and 15 bases separated the two germline ends. CDR3 protein: CAIRGEPTGDTQYF. In DNA, the CDR3 is TGTGCCATCAGGGGGGAACCGACAGGAGATACGCAGTATTTT.

CDR3 residues: CASSFQGVRYEQYF. Written as DNA, the CDR3 is TGTGCCAGCAGCTTCCAGGGGGTGCGATACGAGCAGTACTTC. The chain links TRBV5-4 to TRBJ2-7; 7 bases fit TRBD1. Per the germline V gene, CDR1 is SGHNT and CDR2 is YYREEE (reference sequence). The CDR3 sequence is 14 residues long. The junction had 6 bases not matched to a gene; V was cut back by 2 bases and J by 4 bases.

V usage is TRBV30 and J usage is TRBJ1-3; D is uncertain. The V end lost 1 base, the J end lost 0 bases, and 13 bases lay between the germline ends. Germline V gives CDR1 GTSNPN, CDR2 SVGIG (reference sequence). The CDR3 covers 16 residues. CDR3 nucleotide sequence: TGTGCCTGGAGTGGAATCTCATCGAGCTCTGGAAACACCATATATTTT. Its translation: CAWSGISSSSGNTIYF.

The gene calls are TRBV6-1 and TRBJ1-2, with 7 nucleotides matching TRBD1. The length of the CDR3 is 14 residues. V shed 4 bases and J 0 bases; nucleotides not matched to a gene: 2. Looked up from germline, CDR1 is MNHNS and CDR2 is SASEGT. CDR3 protein: CASSGDRANYGYTF. As DNA, the CDR3 is TGTGCCAGCAGTGGGGACAGAGCTAACTATGGCTACACCTTC.

The chain combines TRBV2 with TRBJ2-3, with 11 positions matching TRBD2. Germline V gene lookup returns CDR1 SNHLY and CDR2 FYNNEI. The V segment lost 5 bases and the J segment 4 bases; nucleotides outside the gene matches: 8. The CDR3 is made up of 16 amino acids. CDR3 region: CASSPLAGGYADTQYF. Here the CDR3 DNA reads TGTGCCAGCAGTCCATTAGCGGGGGGGTACGCAGATACGCAGTATTTT.

The chain joins TRBV14 to TRBJ1-1; possible D gene TRBD1, 6 bases. CDR1 and CDR2 from the germline V gene are SGHDN and FVKESK. The CDR3 extends over 13 amino acids. With 2 bases removed from V and 3 bases from J, the gap between germline ends came to 7 bases. CDR3 sequence reads: CASSQHRDTEAFF. The DNA of the CDR3 is TGTGCCAGCAGCCAACACAGGGACACTGAAGCTTTCTTT.

The chain is built from TRBV15 and TRBJ2-7; TRBD2 matches at 8 bases. The CDR3 has 13 amino acids. Germline values: CDR1 LNHNV, CDR2 YYDKDF (reference sequence). V dropped 5 bases and J dropped 4; count of bases not matched to a gene: 4. The CDR3 DNA is TGTGCCACCAGCTACCGCGGGGGGTACGAGCAGTACTTC. It translates to CATSYRGGYEQYF.

Only a few counts were recorded for this clone. This rearrangement joins TRBV5-4 to TRBJ2-3, with 8 bases identical to TRBD2. V lost 4 bases and J lost 0; bases outside the gene matches: 7. Germline CDR1 and CDR2: SGHNT and YYREEE (reference sequence). This CDR3 has 16 amino acids. CDR3 sequence reads: CASSKLAEVSTDTQYF. In DNA form, the CDR3 reads TGTGCCAGCAGCAAACTAGCGGAGGTTAGCACAGATACGCAGTATTTT.